These 13 T cell receptor beta chains originate from one sample sequenced in a study of regulatory T cells in long-lasting Graves disease (dated by TCRdb to about 2021). The time point label of this sample denotes: newly diagnosed GD, antithyroid drugs for less than 3 months. For both TCR sequencing and RNA sequencing, RNA was extracted from PBMCs using TRIzol. Library creation used multiplex PCR. Sequencing relied on an Illumina HiSeq 4000. CDR3 regions were amplified by Arm-PCR with iRepertoire HTBI primers to construct TCR beta libraries. TCRdb ran its own pipeline on the public reads, namely fastp trimming at Q25 and MiXCR clone calling, and kept in-frame beta chains. Each record represents a unique CDR3 protein, reported with the most common genes and DNA among its rows. The sample table shows approximately 440,000 distinct CDR3 sequences, and around 16% are seen once. Together, the top ten hold more than 9% of the sample.

The data also belong to a second study, concerning T cells in Graves' hyperthyroidism and ophthalmopathy.

Sample: peripheral blood mononuclear cells (PBMCs), taken at new diagnosis, from a patient treated with antithyroid drugs. The receptors originated from a man aged 35-49 years with Graves disease. Donor details come from another sample of the same person, matched by shared clones.

This sequence joins TRBV2 and TRBJ2-2; D unclear. V lost 4 bases to trimming and J lost 6 bases, with 9 bases between them. This CDR3 contains 13 residues. CDR1 is SNHLY, CDR2 FYNNEI, per germline. CDR3 DNA sequence: TGTGCCAGCAGTGGCGAGGTGGCCGGGGAGCTGTTTTTT. As protein: CASSGEVAGELFF.

There are many counts of this clonotype. V is TRBV20-1 and J is TRBJ1-1, with D maybe TRBD1 (5 bases). Trimming took off 4 bases at V and 4 bases at J, with 16 bases between the two ends. The germline CDR1 and CDR2 sequences are DFQATT and SNEGSKA (reference sequence). The CDR3 is made up of 14 amino acids. This CDR3 reads CSATTRGLGTEAFF. The DNA for the CDR3 is TGCAGTGCTACCACGCGGGGGTTGGGCACTGAAGCTTTCTTT.

The table lists this clonotype with many counts. V usage is TRBV7-8 and J usage is TRBJ2-1, with 8 bases identical to TRBD1. This CDR3 spans 15 amino acids. From germline, CDR1 is SGHVS and CDR2 FQNEAQ. J was trimmed by 5 bases and V by 2 bases; bases with no gene match: 5. CDR3 amino acids: CASSLFRGPNNEQFF. In DNA, the CDR3 is TGTGCCAGCAGCTTATTCAGGGGGCCCAACAATGAGCAGTTCTTC.

This clonotype was picked up a small number of times. J is TRBJ2-1 and V is TRBV25-1; D remains unclear. V lost 5 bases, J lost 12 bases, and 14 bases lay in between. The CDR3 length is 12 residues. The germline gives CDR1 MGHDK, CDR2 SYGVNS. The CDR3 loop reads CASSTPGAGQFF. The CDR3 region has the DNA TGTGCCAGCAGTACCCCGGGTGCTGGGCAGTTCTTC. The full variable domain, in which reference TRBV25-1 and TRBJ2-1 provide the parts outside the CDR3, is EADIYQTPRYLVIGTGKKITLECSQTMGHDKMYWYQQDPGMELHLIHYSYGVNSTEKGDLSSESTVSRIRTEHFPLTLESARPSHTSQYLCASSTPGAGQFFGPGTRLTVL.

This clonotype occurred many times. Germline is not matched at one junction end, which may reflect a read error. The chain uses TRBV2 and TRBJ2-1, with D perhaps matching TRBD2 (6 bases). Germline CDR1 reads SNHLY; CDR2 reads FYNNEI. The CDR3 loop spans 12 amino acids. The CDR3 sequence: CASSEAGTGEGF. The CDR3 DNA reads TGTGCCAGCAGTGAAGCAGGGACGGGAGAGGGCTTC.

For the CDR3, the DNA is TGTGCCAGCAGCCGACCCGGGACTGTCTCCTACGAGCAGTACTTC. Translation gives CASSRPGTVSYEQYF. The gene calls are TRBV6-2 or TRBV6-3 and TRBJ2-7; tentatively, D is TRBD2 (6 bases). The CDR3 is made up of 15 amino acids. V lost 6 bases, J lost 0 bases, and 15 bases lay in between. Germline CDR1 MNHEY, CDR2 SVGEGT.

The gene calls are TRBV3-1 and TRBJ2-1, with TRBD2 identical over 10 bases. The CDR3 is made up of 13 amino acids. Germline V lookup: CDR1 LGHDT, CDR2 YNNKEL (reference sequence). V was clipped by 7 bases and J by 8 bases; unmatched bases: 5. In DNA form, the CDR3 reads TGTGCCAGCACTTTAGCGGGAGGTTATGAGCAGTTCTTC. Amino acid sequence: CASTLAGGYEQFF.

This clonotype appeared many times. The chain employs TRBV11-2 and TRBJ1-1; D not resolved. The CDR3 has 14 amino acids. CDR1 is SGHAT and CDR2 is FQNNGV in the germline V gene. The V end lost 4 bases, the J end lost 2 bases, and 11 bases lay between the germline ends. CDR3 protein: CASSSLLENTEAFF. The CDR3 DNA reads as TGTGCCAGCAGCTCACTCTTGGAAAACACTGAAGCTTTCTTT.

This clonotype was seen ten or more times. The chain recombines TRBV24-1 with TRBJ2-7; TRBD1 aligns across 10 bases. From germline, CDR1 is KGHDR and CDR2 SFDVKD. The CDR3 loop spans 16 amino acids. With V trimmed by 4 bases and J by 0 bases, 5 bases remained unmatched. CDR3 residues: CATSETTGGSSYEQYF. The CDR3 nucleotides read TGTGCCACCAGTGAGACGACAGGGGGCTCCTCCTACGAGCAGTACTTC.

This clonotype was seen repeatedly, ten times or more. As DNA, the CDR3 is TGCAGTGCCGTTACTAGCGGGAGCACCTACGAGCAGTACTTC. Its protein is CSAVTSGSTYEQYF. The chain links TRBV20-1 to TRBJ2-7; 11 nucleotides agree with TRBD2. This CDR3 is built from 14 residues. The V and J ends lost 6 bases and 2 bases, in that order; junction bases with no gene match: 6. Germline values: CDR1 DFQATT, CDR2 SNEGSKA (reference sequence).

The chain recombines TRBV29-1 with TRBJ1-4; D is perhaps TRBD1 (6 bases). Germline-derived CDR1 and CDR2 are SQVTM and ANQGSEA. V was clipped by 7 bases and J by 5 bases, with 8 bases between them. The CDR3 has 11 amino acids. The CDR3 loop reads CSDGTNEKLFF. CDR3 bases: TGCAGCGATGGGACAAATGAAAAACTGTTTTTT.

This clonotype was found many times. The chain links TRBV28 to TRBJ2-7; maybe TRBD1 (5 bases). This CDR3 comprises 11 residues. Per the germline V gene, CDR1 is MDHEN and CDR2 is SYDVKM. Trimming stripped 6 bases from V and 4 bases from J, with 7 bases between. CDR3 coding DNA: TGTGCCAGCAGCTACAGGTACGAGCAGTACTTC. This codes for CASSYRYEQYF. The full variable domain, with the rest looked up from reference TRBV28 and TRBJ2-7, is DVKVTQSSRYLVKRTGEKVFLECVQDMDHENMFWYRQDPGLGLRLIYFSYDVKMKEKGDIPEGYSVSREKKERFSLILESASTNQTSMYLCASSYRYEQYFGPGTRLTVT.

This clonotype was observed at least ten times. The chain employs TRBV28 and TRBJ1-1, with D hard to call. The germline V and J ends were trimmed by 5 bases and 2 bases, with 9 bases remaining between them. Looked up from germline, CDR1 is MDHEN and CDR2 is SYDVKM. This CDR3 has 13 amino acids. For the CDR3, the DNA is TGTGCCAGCAGTCCCTACAGCAACACTGAAGCTTTCTTT. It encodes CASSPYSNTEAFF.